This is a list of T cell receptor beta chains from one sample in a study of shared clonotypes between healthy human individuals. Generated by immunoSEQ multiplex PCR, the TCRdb table keeps only in-frame clones and is missing some. This sample has about a million clones, with about 80% found just once. The sequenced sample was memory CD4+ T cells sorted from blood. The receptors were gathered from a man between 18 and 35 years old in good health. Each CDR3 is given with its conserved first and last residue.

V gene	J gene	CDR3 protein
TRBV4-1	TRBJ2-7	CASSQKEPGQGVYEQYF
TRBV4-1	TRBJ2-3	CASSQTGVYTDTQYF
TRBV5-1	TRBJ2-1	CASSLEGLGNNEQFF
TRBV5-1	TRBJ2-3	CASSTLASTDTQYF
TRBV7-2	TRBJ1-4	CASSRDGAGGEKLFF
TRBV30	TRBJ1-5	CAWSVSGSNQPQHF
TRBV4-3	TRBJ2-3	CASSQAPVTVGTDTQYF
TRBV6-1	TRBJ2-1	CASSTNSGGALFF
TRBV7-2	TRBJ2-2	CASSLDSLTGELFF
TRBV7-9	TRBJ1-1	CASSLPHGTEAFF
TRBV5-4	TRBJ1-4	CASSYGGVEGKLFF
TRBV5-1	TRBJ1-3	CASSLMGTAAGGSGNTIYF
TRBV5-1	TRBJ2-7	CASSRGQVGYEQYF
TRBV5-1	TRBJ1-4	CASSRGGYMNEKLFF
TRBV18	TRBJ2-5	CASSRVLATQETQYF
TRBV7-9	TRBJ2-1	CASRGVTLSSYNEQFF
TRBV4-1	TRBJ2-5	CASSPRDRGSGETQYF
TRBV5-1	TRBJ2-6	CASSLDGGGSGANVLTF
TRBV10-3	TRBJ1-2	CAISEGDSPNYGYTF
TRBV9	TRBJ1-6	CASSFDRENSPLHF
TRBV7-2	TRBJ1-1	CASSWDRGAEAFF
TRBV2	TRBJ1-1	CASSATGNTEAFF
TRBV27	TRBJ1-6	CASSPGVYNSPLHF
TRBV7-9	TRBJ2-2	CASSLGQGSTGELFF
TRBV15	TRBJ1-2	CATSRGQGAAGYTF
TRBV19	TRBJ1-1	CASSIRNTEAFF
TRBV4-1	TRBJ2-6	CASSRYSSSGANVLTF
TRBV10-1	TRBJ2-1	CASSESRGGRSLNEQFF
TRBV30	TRBJ1-1	CAWRKQTGTEAFF